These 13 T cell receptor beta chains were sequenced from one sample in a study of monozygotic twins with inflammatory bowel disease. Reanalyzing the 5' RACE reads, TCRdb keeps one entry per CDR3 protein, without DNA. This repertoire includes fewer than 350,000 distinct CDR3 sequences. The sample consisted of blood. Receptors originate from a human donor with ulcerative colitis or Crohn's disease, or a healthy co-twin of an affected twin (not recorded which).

Here the CDR3 reads CASSYEGTSYEQYF. The chain links TRBV6-5 to TRBJ2-7; TCRdb picks TRBD1, but there is no DNA to check that call. The CDR3 sequence is 14 residues long. From germline, CDR1 is MNHEY and CDR2 SVGAGI.

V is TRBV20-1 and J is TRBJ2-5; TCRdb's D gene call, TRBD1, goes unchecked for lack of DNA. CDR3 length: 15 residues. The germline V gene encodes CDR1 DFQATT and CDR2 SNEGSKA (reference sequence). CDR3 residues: CSARGVHPVQETQYF.

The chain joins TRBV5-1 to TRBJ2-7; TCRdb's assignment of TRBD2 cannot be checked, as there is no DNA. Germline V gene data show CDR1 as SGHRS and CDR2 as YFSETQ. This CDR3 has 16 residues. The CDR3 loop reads CASSPGGLAGSYEQYF.

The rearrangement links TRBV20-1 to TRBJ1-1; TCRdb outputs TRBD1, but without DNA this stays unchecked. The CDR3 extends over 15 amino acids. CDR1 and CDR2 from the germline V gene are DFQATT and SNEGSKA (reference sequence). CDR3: CSARVEGQGAGEVFF.

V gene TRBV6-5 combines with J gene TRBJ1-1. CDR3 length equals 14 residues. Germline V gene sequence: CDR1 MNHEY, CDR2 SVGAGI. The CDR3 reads CASSYFGPANEAFF.

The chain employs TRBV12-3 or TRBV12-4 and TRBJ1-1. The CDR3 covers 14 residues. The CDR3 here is CASSPARANTEAFF.

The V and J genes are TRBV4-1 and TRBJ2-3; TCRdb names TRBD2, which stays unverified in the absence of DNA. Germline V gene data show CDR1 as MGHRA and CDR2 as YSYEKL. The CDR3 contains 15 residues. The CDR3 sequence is CASSQFQGGTDTQYF.

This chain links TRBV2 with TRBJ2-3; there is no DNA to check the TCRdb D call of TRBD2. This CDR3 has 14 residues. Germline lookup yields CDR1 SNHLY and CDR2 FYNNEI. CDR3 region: CASSANSRTDTQYF.

CDR3 sequence: CASSPDTVNSPLHF. J is TRBJ1-6 and V is TRBV7-9. This CDR3 spans 14 amino acids. Germline V gene data show CDR1 as SEHNR and CDR2 as FQNEAQ (reference sequence).

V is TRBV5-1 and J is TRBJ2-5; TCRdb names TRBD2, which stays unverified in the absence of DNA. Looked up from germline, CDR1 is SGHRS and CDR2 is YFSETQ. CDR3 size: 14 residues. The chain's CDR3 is CASSGTSGVETQYF.

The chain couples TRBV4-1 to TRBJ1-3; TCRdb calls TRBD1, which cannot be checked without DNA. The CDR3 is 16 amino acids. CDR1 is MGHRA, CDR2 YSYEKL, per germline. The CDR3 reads CASSSSPVDSGNTIYF.

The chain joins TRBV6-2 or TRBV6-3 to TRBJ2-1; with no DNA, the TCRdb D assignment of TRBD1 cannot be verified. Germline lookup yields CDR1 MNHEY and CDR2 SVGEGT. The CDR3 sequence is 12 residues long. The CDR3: CASTGIYNEQFF.

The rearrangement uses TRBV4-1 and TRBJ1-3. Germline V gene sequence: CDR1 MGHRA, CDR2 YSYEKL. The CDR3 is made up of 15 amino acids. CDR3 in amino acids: CASSQDRLAGNTIYF.